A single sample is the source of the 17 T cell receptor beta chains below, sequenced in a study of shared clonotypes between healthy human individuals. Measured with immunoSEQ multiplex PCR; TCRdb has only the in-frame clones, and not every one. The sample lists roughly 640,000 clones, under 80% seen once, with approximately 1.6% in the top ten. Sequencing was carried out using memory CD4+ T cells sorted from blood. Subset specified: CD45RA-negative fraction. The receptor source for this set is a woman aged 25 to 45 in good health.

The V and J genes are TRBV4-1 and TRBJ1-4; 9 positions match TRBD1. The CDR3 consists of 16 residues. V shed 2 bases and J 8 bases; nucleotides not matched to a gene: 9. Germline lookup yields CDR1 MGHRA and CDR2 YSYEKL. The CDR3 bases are TGCGCCAGCAGCCAAAATCCCGGGACAGGGAAGGAAAAACTGTTTTTT. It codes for CASSQNPGTGKEKLFF.

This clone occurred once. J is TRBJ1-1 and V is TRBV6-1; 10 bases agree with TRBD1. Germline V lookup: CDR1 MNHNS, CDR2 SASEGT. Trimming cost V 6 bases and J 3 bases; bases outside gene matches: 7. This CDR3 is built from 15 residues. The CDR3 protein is CASSSWGQGYTEAFF. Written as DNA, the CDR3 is TGTGCCAGCAGCTCCTGGGGACAGGGGTACACTGAAGCTTTCTTT.

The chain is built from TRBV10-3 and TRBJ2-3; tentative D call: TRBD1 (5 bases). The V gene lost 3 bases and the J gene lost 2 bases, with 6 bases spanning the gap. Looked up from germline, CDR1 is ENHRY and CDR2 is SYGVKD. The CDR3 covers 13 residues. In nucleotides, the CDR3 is TGTGCCATCAGTGAAGGGGTCACAGATACGCAGTATTTT. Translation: CAISEGVTDTQYF.

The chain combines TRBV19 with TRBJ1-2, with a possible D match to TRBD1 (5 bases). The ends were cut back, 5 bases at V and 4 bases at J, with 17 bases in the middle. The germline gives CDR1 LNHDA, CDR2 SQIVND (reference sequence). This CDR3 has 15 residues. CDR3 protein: CASSLQDPRAYGYTF. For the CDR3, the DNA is TGTGCCAGTAGTCTACAGGACCCCCGGGCCTATGGCTACACCTTC.

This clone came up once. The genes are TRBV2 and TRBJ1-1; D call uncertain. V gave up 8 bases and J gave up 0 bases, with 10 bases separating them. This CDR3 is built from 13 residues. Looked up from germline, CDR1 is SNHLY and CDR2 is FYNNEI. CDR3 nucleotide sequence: TGTGCCAGCGGATGGCAGGTGAACACTGAAGCTTTCTTT. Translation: CASGWQVNTEAFF.

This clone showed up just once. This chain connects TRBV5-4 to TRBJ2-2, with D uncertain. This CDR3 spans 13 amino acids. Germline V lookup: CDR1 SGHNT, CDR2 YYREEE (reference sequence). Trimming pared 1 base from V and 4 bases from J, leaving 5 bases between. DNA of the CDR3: TGTGCCAGCAGCTTGCCGGGCACCGGGGAGCTGTTTTTT. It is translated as CASSLPGTGELFF. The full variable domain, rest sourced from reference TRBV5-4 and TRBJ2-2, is ETGVTQSPTHLIKTRGQQVTLRCSSQSGHNTVSWYQQALGQGPQFIFQYYREEENGRGNFPPRFSGLQFPNYSSELNVNALELDDSALYLCASSLPGTGELFFGEGSRLTVL.

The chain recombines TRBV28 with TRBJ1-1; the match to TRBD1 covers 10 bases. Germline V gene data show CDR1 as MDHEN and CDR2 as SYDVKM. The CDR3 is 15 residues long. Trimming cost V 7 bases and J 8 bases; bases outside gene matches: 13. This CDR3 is CASIPGTGAILEAFF. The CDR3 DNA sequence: TGTGCCAGCATCCCGGGGACAGGGGCAATTTTAGAAGCTTTCTTT.

The CDR3 coding sequence is TGTGCCAGCAGTTCCTGGGACCAGCAGTTCTTC. Its protein product is CASSSWDQQFF. This sequence joins TRBV25-1 and TRBJ2-1; perhaps D is TRBD1 or TRBD2 (5 bases each). The CDR3 consists of 11 residues. Germline V lookup: CDR1 MGHDK, CDR2 SYGVNS. Trimming pared 5 bases from V and 11 bases from J, leaving 10 bases between. The entire variable domain, with the rest obtained from reference TRBV25-1 and TRBJ2-1, is as follows: EADIYQTPRYLVIGTGKKITLECSQTMGHDKMYWYQQDPGMELHLIHYSYGVNSTEKGDLSSESTVSRIRTEHFPLTLESARPSHTSQYLCASSSWDQQFFGPGTRLTVL.

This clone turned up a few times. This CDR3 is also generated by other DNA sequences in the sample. The CDR3 DNA reads as TGTGCCAGCAGCAGGGACAGGGGGAATGAAAAACTGTTTTTT. Its translation is CASSRDRGNEKLFF. The J gene is TRBJ1-4, the V gene TRBV27; the match to TRBD1 covers 11 bases. V trimming: 6 bases; J trimming: 5 bases; junction bases outside the gene matches: 2. The germline gives CDR1 MNHEY, CDR2 SMNVEV (reference sequence). The CDR3 loop spans 14 amino acids.

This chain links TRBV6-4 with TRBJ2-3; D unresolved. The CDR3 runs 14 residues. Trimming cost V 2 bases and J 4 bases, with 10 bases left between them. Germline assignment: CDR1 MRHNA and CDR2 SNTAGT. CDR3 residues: CASSDSGAPDTQYF. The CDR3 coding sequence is TGTGCCAGCAGTGACAGTGGAGCCCCAGATACGCAGTATTTT.

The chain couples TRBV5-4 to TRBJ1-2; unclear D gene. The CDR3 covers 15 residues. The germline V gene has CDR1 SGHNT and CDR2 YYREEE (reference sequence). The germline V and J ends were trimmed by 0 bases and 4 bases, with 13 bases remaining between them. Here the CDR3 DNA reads TGTGCCAGCAGCTTGGGCCCAGAAACCTCCTATGGCTACACCTTC. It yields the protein CASSLGPETSYGYTF.

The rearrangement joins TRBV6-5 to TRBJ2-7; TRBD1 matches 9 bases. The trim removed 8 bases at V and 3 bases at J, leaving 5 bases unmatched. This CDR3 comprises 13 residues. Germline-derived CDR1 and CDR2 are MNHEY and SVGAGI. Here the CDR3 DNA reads TGTGCCAGCGGGGACAGGGACAACTACGAGCAGTACTTC. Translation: CASGDRDNYEQYF.

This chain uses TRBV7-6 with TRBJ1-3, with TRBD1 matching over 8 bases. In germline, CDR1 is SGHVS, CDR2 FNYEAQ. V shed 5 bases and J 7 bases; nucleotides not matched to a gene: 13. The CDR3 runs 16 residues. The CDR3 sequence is CASSPKAPGQANTIYF. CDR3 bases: TGTGCCAGCAGCCCGAAGGCCCCGGGACAGGCCAACACCATATATTTT.

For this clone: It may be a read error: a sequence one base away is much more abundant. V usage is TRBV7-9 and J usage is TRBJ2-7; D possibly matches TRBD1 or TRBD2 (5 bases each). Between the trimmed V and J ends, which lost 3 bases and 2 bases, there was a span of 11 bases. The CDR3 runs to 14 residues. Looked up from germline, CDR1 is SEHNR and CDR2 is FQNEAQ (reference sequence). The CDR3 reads CASSFRDGPYEQYF. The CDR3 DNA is TGTGCCAGCAGCTTTCGGGACGGTCCCTACGAGCAGTACTTC. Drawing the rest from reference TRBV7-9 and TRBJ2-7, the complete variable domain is DTGVSQNPRHKITKRGQNVTFRCDPISEHNRLYWYRQTLGQGPEFLTYFQNEAQLEKSRLLSDRFSAERPKGSFSTLEIQRTEQGDSAMYLCASSFRDGPYEQYFGPGTRLTVT.

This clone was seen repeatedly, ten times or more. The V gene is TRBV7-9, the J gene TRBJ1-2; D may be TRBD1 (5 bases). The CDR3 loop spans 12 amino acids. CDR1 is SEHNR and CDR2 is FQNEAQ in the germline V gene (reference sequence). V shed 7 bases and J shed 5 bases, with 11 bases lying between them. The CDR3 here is CASNPGTYGYTF. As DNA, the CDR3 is TGTGCCAGCAACCCAGGGACTTATGGCTACACCTTC.

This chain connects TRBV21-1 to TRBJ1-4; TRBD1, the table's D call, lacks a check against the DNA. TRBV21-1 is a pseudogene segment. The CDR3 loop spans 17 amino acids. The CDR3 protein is CASSNEGRQGAFEKLFF. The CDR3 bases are TGTGCCAGCAGCAACGAAGGGAGACAGGGGGCATTTGAAAAACTGTTTTTT.

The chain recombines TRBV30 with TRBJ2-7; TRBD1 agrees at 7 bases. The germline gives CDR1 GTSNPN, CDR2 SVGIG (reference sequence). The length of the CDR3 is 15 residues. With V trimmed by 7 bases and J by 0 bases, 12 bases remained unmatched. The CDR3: CASSGGAAVSYEQYF. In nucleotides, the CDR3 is TGTGCCTCCTCAGGGGGTGCAGCGGTCTCCTACGAGCAGTACTTC.